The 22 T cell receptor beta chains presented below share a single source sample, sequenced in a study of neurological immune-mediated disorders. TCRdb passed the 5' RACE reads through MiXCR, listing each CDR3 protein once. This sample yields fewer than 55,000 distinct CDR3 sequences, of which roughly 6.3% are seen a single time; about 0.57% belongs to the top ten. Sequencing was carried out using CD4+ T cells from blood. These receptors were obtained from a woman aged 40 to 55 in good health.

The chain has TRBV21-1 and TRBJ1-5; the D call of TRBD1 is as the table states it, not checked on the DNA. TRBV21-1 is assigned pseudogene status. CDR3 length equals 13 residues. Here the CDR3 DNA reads TGTGCCAGCAGGAAAAGGGCGGCTCAGCCCCAGCATTTT. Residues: CASRKRAAQPQHF.

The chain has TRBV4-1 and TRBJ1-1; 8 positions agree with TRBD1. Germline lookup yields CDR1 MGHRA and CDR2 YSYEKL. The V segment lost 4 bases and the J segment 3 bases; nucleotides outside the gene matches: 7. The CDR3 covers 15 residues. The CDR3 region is CASSRIQGEDTEAFF. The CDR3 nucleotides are TGCGCCAGCAGCCGAATACAGGGGGAGGACACTGAAGCTTTCTTT.

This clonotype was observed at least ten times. The CDR3 here is CASSPAGRKEQFF. The CDR3 DNA is TGTGCCAGCAGCCCGGCCGGTAGGAAGGAGCAGTTCTTC. V is TRBV7-3 and J is TRBJ2-1; D gene ambiguous. The V and J ends lost 5 bases and 10 bases respectively, with 15 bases between them. CDR3 length: 13 residues. Germline values: CDR1 SGHTA, CDR2 FQGTGA.

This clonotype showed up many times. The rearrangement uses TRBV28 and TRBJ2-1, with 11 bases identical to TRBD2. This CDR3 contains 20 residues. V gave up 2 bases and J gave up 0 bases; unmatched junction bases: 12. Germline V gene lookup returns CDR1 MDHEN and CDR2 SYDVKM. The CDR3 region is CASSLPTGLAGLSSYNEQFF. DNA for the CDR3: TGTGCCAGCAGTTTACCAACCGGACTAGCGGGTCTGAGCTCCTACAATGAGCAGTTCTTC.

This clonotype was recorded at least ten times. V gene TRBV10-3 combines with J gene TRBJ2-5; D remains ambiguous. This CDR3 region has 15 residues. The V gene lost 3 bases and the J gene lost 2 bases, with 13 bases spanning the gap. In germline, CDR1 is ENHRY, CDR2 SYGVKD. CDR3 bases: TGTGCCATCAGTGATCCATCCGGGTTACAAGAGACCCAGTACTTC. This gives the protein CAISDPSGLQETQYF.

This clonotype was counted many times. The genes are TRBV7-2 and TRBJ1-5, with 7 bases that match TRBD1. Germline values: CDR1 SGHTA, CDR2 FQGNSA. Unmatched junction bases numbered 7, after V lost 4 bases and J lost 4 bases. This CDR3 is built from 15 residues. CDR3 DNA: TGTGCCAGCAGCTCCGCGGCACAGGGGAATCAGCCCCAGCATTTT. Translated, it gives CASSSAAQGNQPQHF.

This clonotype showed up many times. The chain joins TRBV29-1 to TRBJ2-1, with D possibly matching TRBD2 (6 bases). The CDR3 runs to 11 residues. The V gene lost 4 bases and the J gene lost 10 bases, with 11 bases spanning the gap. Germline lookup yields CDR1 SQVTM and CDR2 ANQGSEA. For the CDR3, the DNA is TGCAGCGTTGCGGGAGACTGGGAGCAGTTCTTC. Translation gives CSVAGDWEQFF.

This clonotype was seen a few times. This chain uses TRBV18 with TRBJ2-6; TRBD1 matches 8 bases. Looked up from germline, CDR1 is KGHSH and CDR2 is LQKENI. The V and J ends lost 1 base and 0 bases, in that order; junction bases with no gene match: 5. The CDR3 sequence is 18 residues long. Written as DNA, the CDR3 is TGTGCCAGCTCACCACGACAGGGGAAGTCCTCTGGGGCCAACGTCCTGACTTTC. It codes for CASSPRQGKSSGANVLTF. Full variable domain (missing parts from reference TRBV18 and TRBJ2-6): NAGVMQNPRHLVRRRGQEARLRCSPMKGHSHVYWYRQLPEEGLKFMVYLQKENIIDESGMPKERFSAEFPKEGPSILRIQQVVRGDSAAYFCASSPRQGKSSGANVLTFGAGSRLTVL.

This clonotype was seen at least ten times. In DNA, the CDR3 is TGTGCCAGCAGTTTTTCGGCCGCGTTGATTGCTTTCTTT. This codes for CASSFSAALIAFF. The chain uses TRBV28 and TRBJ1-1; D uncertain. With 3 bases removed from V and 11 bases from J, the gap between germline ends came to 16 bases. Germline V gene data show CDR1 as MDHEN and CDR2 as SYDVKM. CDR3 size: 13 residues.

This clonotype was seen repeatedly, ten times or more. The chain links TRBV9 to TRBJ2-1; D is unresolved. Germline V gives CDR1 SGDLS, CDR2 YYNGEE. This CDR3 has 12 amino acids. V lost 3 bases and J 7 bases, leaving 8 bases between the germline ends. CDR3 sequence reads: CASSGIRNEQFF. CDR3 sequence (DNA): TGTGCCAGCAGCGGTATTAGAAATGAGCAGTTCTTC.

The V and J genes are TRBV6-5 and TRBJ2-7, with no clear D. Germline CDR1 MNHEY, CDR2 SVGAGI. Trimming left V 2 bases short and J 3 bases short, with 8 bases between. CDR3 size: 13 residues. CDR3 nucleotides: TGTGCCAGCAGTTACGGCGTCAACTACGAGCAGTACTTC. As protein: CASSYGVNYEQYF.

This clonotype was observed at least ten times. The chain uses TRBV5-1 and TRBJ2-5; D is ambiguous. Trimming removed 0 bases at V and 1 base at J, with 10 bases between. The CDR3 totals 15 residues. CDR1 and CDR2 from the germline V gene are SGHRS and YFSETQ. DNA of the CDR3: TGCGCCAGCAGCTTGGGAGTCCCGAGCCAAGAGACCCAGTACTTC. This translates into CASSLGVPSQETQYF. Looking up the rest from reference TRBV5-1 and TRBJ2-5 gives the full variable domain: KAGVTQTPRYLIKTRGQQVTLSCSPISGHRSVSWYQQTPGQGLQFLFEYFSETQRNKGNFPGRFSGRQFSNSRSEMNVSTLELGDSALYLCASSLGVPSQETQYFGPGTRLLVL.

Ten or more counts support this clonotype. This CDR3 is CASSSSDGRRGYTF. The DNA for the CDR3 is TGTGCCAGCAGCTCCAGCGATGGCCGGCGTGGCTACACCTTC. The chain carries TRBV7-6 and TRBJ1-2; unclear D gene. The CDR3 totals 14 residues. Germline CDR1 SGHVS, CDR2 FNYEAQ. Trimming left V 4 bases short and J 7 bases short, with 16 bases between.

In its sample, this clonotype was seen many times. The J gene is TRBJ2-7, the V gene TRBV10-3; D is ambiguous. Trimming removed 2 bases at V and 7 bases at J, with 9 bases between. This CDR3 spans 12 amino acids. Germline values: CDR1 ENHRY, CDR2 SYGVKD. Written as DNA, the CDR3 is TGTGCCATCAGTGAGCTAATAGGGGAGCAGTACTTC. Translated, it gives CAISELIGEQYF.

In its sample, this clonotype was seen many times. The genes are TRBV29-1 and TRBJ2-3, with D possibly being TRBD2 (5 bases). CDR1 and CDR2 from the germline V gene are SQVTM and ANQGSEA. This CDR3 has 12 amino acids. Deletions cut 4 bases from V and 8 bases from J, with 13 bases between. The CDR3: CSVGGMEVTQYF. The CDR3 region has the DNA TGCAGCGTTGGAGGGATGGAGGTTACGCAGTATTTT.

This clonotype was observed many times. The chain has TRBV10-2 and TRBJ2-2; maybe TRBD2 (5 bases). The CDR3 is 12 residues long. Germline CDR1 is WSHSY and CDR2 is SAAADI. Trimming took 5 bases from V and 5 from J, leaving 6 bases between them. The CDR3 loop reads CASSPGTGELFF. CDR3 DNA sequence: TGCGCCAGCAGTCCGGGGACCGGGGAGCTGTTTTTT.

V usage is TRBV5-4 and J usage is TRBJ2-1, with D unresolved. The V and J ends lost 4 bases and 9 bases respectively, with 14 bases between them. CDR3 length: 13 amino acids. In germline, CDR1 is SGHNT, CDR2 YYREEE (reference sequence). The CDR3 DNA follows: TGTGCCAGCAGCACCGTTTGGGCGGCTGAGCAGTTCTTC. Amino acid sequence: CASSTVWAAEQFF.

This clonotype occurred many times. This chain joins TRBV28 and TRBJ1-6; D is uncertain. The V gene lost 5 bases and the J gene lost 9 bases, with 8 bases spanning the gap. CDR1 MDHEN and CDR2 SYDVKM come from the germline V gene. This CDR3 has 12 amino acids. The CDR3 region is CASSQPPSPLHF. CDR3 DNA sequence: TGTGCCAGCAGTCAACCACCTTCACCCCTCCACTTT.

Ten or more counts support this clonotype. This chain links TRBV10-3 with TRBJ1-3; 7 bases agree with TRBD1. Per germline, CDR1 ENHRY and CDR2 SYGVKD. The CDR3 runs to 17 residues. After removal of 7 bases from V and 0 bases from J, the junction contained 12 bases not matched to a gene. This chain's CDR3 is CAIKGQSRNNSGNTIYF. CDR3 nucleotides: TGTGCCATCAAGGGACAGTCCCGTAATAACTCTGGAAACACCATATATTTT.

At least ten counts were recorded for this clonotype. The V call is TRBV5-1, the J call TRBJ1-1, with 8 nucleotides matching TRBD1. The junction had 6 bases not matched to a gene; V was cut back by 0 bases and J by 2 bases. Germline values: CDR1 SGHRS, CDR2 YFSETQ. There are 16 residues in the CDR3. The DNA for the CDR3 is TGCGCCAGCAGCTTGGTACAGGGGGGCATAAACACTGAAGCTTTCTTT. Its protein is CASSLVQGGINTEAFF.

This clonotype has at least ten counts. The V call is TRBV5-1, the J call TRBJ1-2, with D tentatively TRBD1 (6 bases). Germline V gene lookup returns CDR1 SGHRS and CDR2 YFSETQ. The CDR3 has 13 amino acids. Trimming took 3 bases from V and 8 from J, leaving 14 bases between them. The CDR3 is CASSSRPGEGYTF. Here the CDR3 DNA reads TGCGCCAGCAGCTCGCGACCAGGGGAAGGCTACACCTTC.

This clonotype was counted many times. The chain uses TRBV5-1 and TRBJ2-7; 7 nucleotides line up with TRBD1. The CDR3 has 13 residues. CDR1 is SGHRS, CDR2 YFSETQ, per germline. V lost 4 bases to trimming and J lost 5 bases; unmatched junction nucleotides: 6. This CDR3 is CASSKTTGNEQYF. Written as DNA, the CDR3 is TGCGCCAGCAGCAAGACGACAGGGAACGAGCAGTACTTC.